This is a list of T cell receptor beta chains from one sample in a study of blood T cell repertoires in COVID-19. Sequenced by immunoSEQ multiplex PCR; TCRdb stores in-frame clones only, minus some. The data hold some 42,000 clones, with 85% observed a single time. Source material: peripheral blood. The source is a man aged 45 to 65 with active COVID-19. Both conserved end residues are part of each CDR3. For some rows the clone size is stated as once, few or many, or as a class when expanded; others skip it.

V gene	clone size	J gene	CDR3 protein
TRBV28	NA	TRBJ2-6	CASSPQGSGANVLTF
TRBV7-9	NA	TRBJ2-1	CASSSREAGGHHANEQFF
TRBV7-9	NA	TRBJ2-1	CASTRGRLPSSYNEQFF
TRBV11-3	NA	TRBJ2-7	CASTIPPGGRVIYEQYF
TRBV7-2	NA	TRBJ2-7	CASSFKSGTDYEQYF
TRBV7-9	NA	TRBJ2-3	CASSLWGENTDTQYF
TRBV28	NA	TRBJ2-2	CASSHGGTIGELFF
TRBV19	once	TRBJ2-7	CASSTSRSSAEQYF
TRBV28	NA	TRBJ2-5	CASSELAETQYF
TRBV5-1	once	TRBJ1-2	CASSLGQGIQGGYTF
TRBV4-3	NA	TRBJ2-2	CASSRTSNTGELFF
TRBV6-6	NA	TRBJ1-4	CASSYWEGHEKLFF
TRBV6-5	NA	TRBJ1-2	CATGTTLGYTF
TRBV24-1	NA	TRBJ2-1	CATSDGASAGGGNEQFF
TRBV18	NA	TRBJ2-5	CASSSEETQYF
TRBV9	NA	TRBJ2-3	CASGTTGNLRYF
TRBV5-1	once	TRBJ1-5	CASSLKGGENQPQHF
TRBV2	NA	TRBJ2-5	CASSETPQGQTQYF
TRBV5-1	NA	TRBJ2-2	CASSQKRTGGNTGELFF
TRBV5-1	NA	TRBJ1-1	CASGTGDGATEAFF
TRBV5-1	NA	TRBJ1-2	CASSLGLTGLGYTF
TRBV10-3	NA	TRBJ2-5	CATGVTSGSPETQYF
TRBV2	NA	TRBJ1-5	CASSQGVNSNQPQHF
TRBV5-4	NA	TRBJ2-4	CASSLARGGNIQYF
TRBV5-5	NA	TRBJ2-7	CASSLAGGLGYEQYF
TRBV10-3	few	TRBJ1-2	CAIKGTGEDGYTF
TRBV6-5	few	TRBJ1-5	CASSYSGTGHQPQHF
TRBV18	NA	TRBJ1-5	CASSPLGSANQPQHF
TRBV19	NA	TRBJ1-5	CASSKETGRSNQPQHF
TRBV7-9	NA	TRBJ2-1	CASSLRYNEQFF
TRBV4-3	NA	TRBJ2-2	CASSHQGAGTGELFF
TRBV7-2	few	TRBJ2-1	CASSSWGQGISEQFF
TRBV7-2	NA	TRBJ1-5	CASSSRDGGQPQHF
TRBV5-1	NA	TRBJ2-3	CASSTGLAGSTDTQYF
TRBV28	NA	TRBJ1-6	CASSLPGSGNSPLHF
TRBV7-9	NA	TRBJ2-7	CASSSDRVGYEQYF
TRBV2	once	TRBJ2-5	CASSERWDSQETQYF
TRBV2	once	TRBJ2-1	CASSVLDNEQFF
TRBV12-3/TRBV12-4	NA	TRBJ1-1	CASSSWRTEAFF
TRBV13	NA	TRBJ1-2	CASSLGPTGNYGYTF
TRBV18	NA	TRBJ2-7	CASSPAGLGYEQYF
TRBV5-1	NA	TRBJ1-2	CASSQQGPNYGYTF
TRBV2	NA	TRBJ2-7	CASSNLESAQYF
TRBV9	NA	TRBJ2-2	CASSPQTGGTGELFF
TRBV30	NA	TRBJ2-3	CAWRPGLADSDTQYF
TRBV13	NA	TRBJ1-2	CASSLSRQGAALNYGYTF
TRBV10-3	NA	TRBJ2-7	CASRVTGDTYEQYF
TRBV5-3	NA	TRBJ2-3	CARSLNPLAGGMYF
TRBV5-6	NA	TRBJ2-7	CASSYLDRGNEQYF
TRBV4-3	NA	TRBJ2-7	CASSQDATVNYEQYF
TRBV29-1	NA	TRBJ2-1	CSVEGLSGRSGNEQFF
TRBV7-6	NA	TRBJ1-3	CASSPTLGVSSGNTIYF
TRBV5-3	once	TRBJ1-2	CARSCCRVFYGYTF
TRBV4-3	NA	TRBJ1-1	CASSLRQGTEAFF
TRBV19	NA	TRBJ2-5	CASRRSGEGETQYF
TRBV5-6	NA	TRBJ2-7	CASSLGPSQGTTQYF
TRBV7-2	few	TRBJ1-2	CASSSRGTQGNSGYTF